One T cell receptor beta chain is described in this entry. This specimen belongs to a study of T cell responses to AZD1222 COVID-19 vaccine. TCRdb keeps only in-frame clones here, not all; method: immunoSEQ multiplex PCR. The data contain around 150,000 clones, approximately 90% of them singletons. Trimming shortened V by 0 bases and J by 0 bases, and 15 bases separated the two germline ends. The CDR3 totals 17 residues. In germline, CDR1 is SGHRS, CDR2 YFSETQ. This chain links TRBV5-1 with TRBJ1-1; D is perhaps TRBD1 (6 bases). Source: peripheral blood, taken on day 0 of AZD1222 vaccination. The TCR comes from an adult in good health. CDR3 nucleotides: TGCGCCAGCAGCTTGGGTGGTTTACAGGGACTGAACACTGAAGCTTTCTTT. This sequence encodes CASSLGGLQGLNTEAFF.